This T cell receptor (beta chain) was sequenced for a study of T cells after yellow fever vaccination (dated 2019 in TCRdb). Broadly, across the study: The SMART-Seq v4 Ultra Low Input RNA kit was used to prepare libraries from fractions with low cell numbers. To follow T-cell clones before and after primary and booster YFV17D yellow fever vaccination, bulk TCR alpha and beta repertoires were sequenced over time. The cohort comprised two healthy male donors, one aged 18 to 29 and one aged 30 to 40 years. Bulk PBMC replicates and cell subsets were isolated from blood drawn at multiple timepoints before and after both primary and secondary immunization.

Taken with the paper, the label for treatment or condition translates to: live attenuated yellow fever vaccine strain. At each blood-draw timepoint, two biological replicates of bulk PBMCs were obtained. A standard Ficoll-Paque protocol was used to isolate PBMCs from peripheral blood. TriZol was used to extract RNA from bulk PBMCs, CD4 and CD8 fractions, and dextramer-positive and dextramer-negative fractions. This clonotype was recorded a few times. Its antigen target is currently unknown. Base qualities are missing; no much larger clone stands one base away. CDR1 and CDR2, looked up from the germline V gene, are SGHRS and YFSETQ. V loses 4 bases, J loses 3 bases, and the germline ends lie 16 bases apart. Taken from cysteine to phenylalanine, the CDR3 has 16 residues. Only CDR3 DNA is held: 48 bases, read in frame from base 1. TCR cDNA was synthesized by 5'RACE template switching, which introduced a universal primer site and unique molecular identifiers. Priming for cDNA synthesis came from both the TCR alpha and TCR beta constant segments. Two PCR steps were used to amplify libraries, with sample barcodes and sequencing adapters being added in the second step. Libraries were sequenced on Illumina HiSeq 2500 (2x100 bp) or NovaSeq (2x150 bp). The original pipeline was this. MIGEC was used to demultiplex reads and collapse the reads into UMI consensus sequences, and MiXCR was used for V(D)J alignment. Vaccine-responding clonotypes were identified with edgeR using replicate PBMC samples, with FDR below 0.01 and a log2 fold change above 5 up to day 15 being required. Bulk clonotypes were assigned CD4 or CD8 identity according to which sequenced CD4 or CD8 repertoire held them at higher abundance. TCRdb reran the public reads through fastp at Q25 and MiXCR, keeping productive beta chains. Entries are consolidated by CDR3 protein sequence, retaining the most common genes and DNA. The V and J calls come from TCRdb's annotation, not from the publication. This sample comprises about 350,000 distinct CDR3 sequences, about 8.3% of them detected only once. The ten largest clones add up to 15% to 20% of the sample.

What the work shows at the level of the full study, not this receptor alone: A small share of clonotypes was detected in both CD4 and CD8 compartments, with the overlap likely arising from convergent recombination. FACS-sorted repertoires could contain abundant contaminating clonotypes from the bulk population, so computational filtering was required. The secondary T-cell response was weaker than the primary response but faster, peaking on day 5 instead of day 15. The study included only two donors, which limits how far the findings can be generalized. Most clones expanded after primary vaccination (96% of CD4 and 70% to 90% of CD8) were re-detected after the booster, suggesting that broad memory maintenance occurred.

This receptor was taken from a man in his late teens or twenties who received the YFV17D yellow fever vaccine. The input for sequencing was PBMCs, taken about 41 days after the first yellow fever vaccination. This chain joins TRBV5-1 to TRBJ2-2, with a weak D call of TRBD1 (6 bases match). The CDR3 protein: CASSRTGYQDTGELFF. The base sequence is TGCGCCAGCAGCCGTACAGGGTATCAAGACACCGGGGAGCTGTTTTTT.